What follows are 28 T cell receptor beta chains derived from one specimen sequenced in a study of T cell responses to AZD1222 COVID-19 vaccine. Only in-frame clones appear in the TCRdb table, and some are missing; sequencing was by immunoSEQ multiplex PCR. The sample consists of about 56,000 clones, approximately 80% of them appearing once. Sample: peripheral blood, taken 28 days after the second AZD1222 dose. The receptors were sampled from an adult who received the AZD1222 COVID-19 vaccine.

This clone was recorded a few times. The chain joins TRBV10-2 to TRBJ1-4; a weak D match, TRBD1 (5 bases). In germline, CDR1 is WSHSY, CDR2 SAAADI. The CDR3 length is 14 residues. Trimming shortened V by 6 bases and J by 4 bases, and 12 bases separated the two germline ends. CDR3: CASSTGTLNEKLFF. The CDR3 region has the DNA TGCGCCAGCAGCACCGGGACTCTTAATGAAAAACTGTTTTTT.

The rearrangement links TRBV28 to TRBJ1-2, with TRBD1 matching over 7 bases. Germline V gene data show CDR1 as MDHEN and CDR2 as SYDVKM. The CDR3 is made up of 14 amino acids. With 6 bases clipped from V and 2 bases from J, the junction kept 6 bases outside the gene matches. CDR3 coding DNA: TGTGCCAGCAGCCTGACAGGGATCAACTATGGCTACACCTTC. It translates to CASSLTGINYGYTF.

This chain uses TRBV6-6 with TRBJ1-2; D is possibly TRBD1 (6 bases). Germline-derived CDR1 and CDR2 are MNHNY and SVGAGI (reference sequence). CDR3 size: 13 residues. The V and J ends lost 6 bases and 4 bases respectively, with 12 bases between them. The CDR3 coding sequence is TGTGCCAGCAGGGAGAGAGGGGGCTATGGCTACACCTTC. This codes for CASRERGGYGYTF.

The genes are TRBV9 and TRBJ2-7; the D gene is possibly TRBD1 (6 bases). V was cut by 2 bases and J by 3 bases, with 12 bases left in between. Germline CDR1 and CDR2: SGDLS and YYNGEE. The CDR3 is made up of 14 amino acids. The CDR3 region has the DNA TGTGCCAGCAGCGTGGCTTCAGGGGTCTACGAGCAGTACTTC. This codes for CASSVASGVYEQYF.

The gene calls are TRBV5-4 and TRBJ2-5; a possible D gene is TRBD2 (6 bases). The V end lost 4 bases, the J end lost 4 bases, and 14 bases lay between the germline ends. Germline V gene data show CDR1 as SGHNT and CDR2 as YYREEE (reference sequence). There are 14 residues in the CDR3. CDR3 coding DNA: TGTGCCAGCAGCCCGGGACTTGGCGGAGAGACCCAGTACTTC. Protein: CASSPGLGGETQYF.

The gene calls are TRBV28 and TRBJ1-5, with D unclear. CDR1 is MDHEN, CDR2 SYDVKM, per germline. V lost 7 bases and J lost 9, with 16 bases in between. The CDR3 consists of 13 residues. The CDR3 loop is CASKAPTLRPQHF. CDR3 DNA sequence: TGTGCCAGCAAGGCGCCGACCCTCCGGCCCCAGCATTTT.

This clone appeared a few times. This chain uses TRBV7-2 with TRBJ2-1, with 8 nucleotides matching TRBD1. V trimming: 5 bases; J trimming: 9 bases; junction bases outside the gene matches: 9. The CDR3 covers 14 residues. Germline V lookup: CDR1 SGHTA, CDR2 FQGNSA. CDR3: CASSPQVDRGEQFF. In DNA, the CDR3 is TGTGCCAGCAGCCCCCAAGTAGACAGGGGTGAGCAGTTCTTC.

This clone was found once. This chain connects TRBV2 to TRBJ1-3, with unresolved D. The CDR3 spans 15 residues. The germline V gene has CDR1 SNHLY and CDR2 FYNNEI. Trimming shortened V by 4 bases and J by 0 bases, and 10 bases separated the two germline ends. In DNA form, the CDR3 reads TGTGCCAGCAGTGTTCAGGCCCTCTCTGGAAACACCATATATTTT. The encoded protein is CASSVQALSGNTIYF.

This sequence joins TRBV24-1 and TRBJ2-3, with 8 nucleotides matching TRBD2. Germline CDR1 reads KGHDR; CDR2 reads SFDVKD. This CDR3 region has 15 residues. V shed 3 bases and J 0 bases; nucleotides not matched to a gene: 1. This chain's CDR3 is CATSDLAGSTDTQYF. DNA for the CDR3: TGTGCCACCAGTGATCTAGCGGGTAGCACAGATACGCAGTATTTT.

The chain is built from TRBV3-1 (or the pseudogene TRBV3-2) and TRBJ2-5; 10 nucleotides align to TRBD2. With V trimmed by 0 bases and J by 4 bases, 8 bases remained unmatched. The germline V gene encodes CDR1 LGHDT and CDR2 YNNKEL (reference sequence). The CDR3 spans 17 residues. For the CDR3, the DNA is TGTGCCAGCAGCCAAGAAGGGGTAGCGGGAGGCGGAGAGACCCAGTACTTC. Protein: CASSQEGVAGGGETQYF.

The genes are TRBV6-5 and TRBJ2-2, with D tentatively TRBD1 (6 bases). The CDR3 has 12 amino acids. Germline loops: CDR1 MNHEY, CDR2 SVGAGI. Trimming took off 11 bases at V and 7 bases at J, with 14 bases between the two ends. DNA for the CDR3: TGTGCCGCCGGTAGGGGGAGCGGGGAGCTGTTTTTT. It is translated as CAAGRGSGELFF.

This clone was detected once. The rearrangement joins TRBV12-1 to TRBJ2-7; the D call of TRBD2 is as the table states it, not checked on the DNA. TRBV12-1 is flagged as a pseudogene. This CDR3 spans 15 amino acids. The CDR3 protein is CASSSKAGVSYEQYF. The DNA for the CDR3 is TGTGCCAGCAGCTCGAAAGCGGGGGTCTCCTACGAGCAGTACTTC.

CDR3 nucleotide sequence: TGTGCCAGCAGCTTAAGGACAGGGGGCACCGGGGAGCTGTTTTTT. Its translation is CASSLRTGGTGELFF. The V call is TRBV9, the J call TRBJ2-2; 10 bases map to TRBD1. V shed 4 bases, J shed 4 bases, and the junction held 4 bases outside the gene matches. The V gene's germline CDR1 is SGDLS and CDR2 YYNGEE. The CDR3 is 15 amino acids. The complete variable domain, with remaining parts taken from reference TRBV9 and TRBJ2-2, reads DSGVTQTPKHLITATGQRVTLRCSPRSGDLSVYWYQQSLDQGLQFLIQYYNGEERAKGNILERFSAQQFPDLHSELNLSSLELGDSALYFCASSLRTGGTGELFFGEGSRLTVL.

V gene TRBV3-1 (or the pseudogene TRBV3-2) combines with J gene TRBJ1-1; a weak D match, TRBD1 (6 bases). There are 13 residues in the CDR3. Germline CDR1 is LGHDT and CDR2 is YNNKEL (reference sequence). V dropped 3 bases and J dropped 1 base, with 6 bases sitting between them. CDR3 nucleotides: TGTGCCAGCAGCCAGGACAGGAACACTGAAGCTTTCTTT. Its translation: CASSQDRNTEAFF.

V usage is TRBV10-3 and J usage is TRBJ2-1; D possibly corresponds to TRBD2 (5 bases). V dropped 3 bases and J dropped 8 bases, with 11 bases sitting between them. The germline CDR1 and CDR2 sequences are ENHRY and SYGVKD. This CDR3 has 13 residues. CDR3 loop: CAISERGDDEQFF. The CDR3 bases are TGTGCCATCAGTGAACGGGGTGATGATGAGCAGTTCTTC.

The chain couples TRBV19 to TRBJ2-2; TRBD1 is a possible D gene (6 bases). The V gene's germline CDR1 is LNHDA and CDR2 SQIVND (reference sequence). This CDR3 has 16 residues. The V end lost 6 bases, the J end lost 6 bases, and 20 bases lay between the germline ends. CDR3 loop: CASSELPGHTAGELFF. Written as DNA, the CDR3 is TGTGCCAGTAGCGAGCTCCCGGGACATACCGCCGGGGAGCTGTTTTTT.

CDR3 DNA sequence: TGTGCCAGCAGTGAAGGGACAGCTAGTGAAAAACTGTTTTTT. Residues: CASSEGTASEKLFF. V is TRBV6-1 and J is TRBJ1-4, with TRBD1 as a possible D gene (6 bases). Trimming pared 1 base from V and 7 bases from J, leaving 10 bases between. There are 14 residues in the CDR3. Germline loops: CDR1 MNHNS, CDR2 SASEGT.

The J gene is TRBJ1-1, the V gene TRBV7-8; no clear D. CDR1 and CDR2 (germline): SGHVS, FQNEAQ. This CDR3 is 16 amino acids long. V was clipped by 0 bases and J by 0 bases, with 11 bases between them. CDR3 nucleotides: TGTGCCAGCAGCTTAGCGGAGAGGCTTCTGAACACTGAAGCTTTCTTT. Translating it yields CASSLAERLLNTEAFF.

The chain couples TRBV7-8 to TRBJ1-4; a possible D gene is TRBD1 (5 bases). The germline V gene has CDR1 SGHVS and CDR2 FQNEAQ. Trimming took off 10 bases at V and 8 bases at J, with 32 bases between the two ends. The CDR3 spans 18 residues. The CDR3 sequence is CATRPPRLNPSWGEKLFF. The CDR3 DNA reads as TGTGCCACGCGACCACCGCGGCTAAATCCCTCTTGGGGGGAAAAACTGTTTTTT.

In nucleotides, the CDR3 is TGCGCCAGCAGCTTGGCCGGACAGCTTTACAATGAGCAGTTCTTC. As protein: CASSLAGQLYNEQFF. V is TRBV5-1 and J is TRBJ2-1; the D gene is possibly TRBD1 (6 bases). Germline V gives CDR1 SGHRS, CDR2 YFSETQ. V was trimmed by 0 bases and J by 4 bases, leaving 11 bases between them. The CDR3 is made up of 15 amino acids.

This sequence joins TRBV29-1 and TRBJ1-2; no definite D call. V was cut by 7 bases and J by 6 bases, with 15 bases left in between. The CDR3 consists of 12 residues. Germline CDR1 reads SQVTM; CDR2 reads ANQGSEA. The CDR3 spells CSATRPGDGYTF. DNA for the CDR3: TGCAGCGCCACAAGGCCGGGAGATGGCTACACCTTC. Looking up the rest from reference TRBV29-1 and TRBJ1-2 gives the full variable domain: SAVISQKPSRDICQRGTSLTIQCQVDSQVTMMFWYRQQPGQSLTLIATANQGSEATYESGFVIDKFPISRPNLTFSTLTVSNMSPEDSSIYLCSATRPGDGYTFGSGTRLTVV.

The rearrangement links TRBV5-1 to TRBJ2-7, with 7 nucleotides matching TRBD1. The CDR3 consists of 17 residues. J gave up 4 bases and V 3 bases, and 16 bases lay outside the gene matches. CDR1 and CDR2 (germline): SGHRS, YFSETQ. The CDR3 nucleotides read TGCGCCAGCAGCTCGTTAAAGAAACCGGGACAGTATTACGAGCAGTACGTC. Protein sequence: CASSSLKKPGQYYEQYV.

This rearrangement joins TRBV2 to TRBJ1-2; TRBD1 aligns across 7 bases. The CDR3 extends over 14 amino acids. Per germline, CDR1 SNHLY and CDR2 FYNNEI. After removal of 3 bases from V and 7 bases from J, the junction contained 8 bases not matched to a gene. The CDR3 nucleotides are TGTGCCAGCAGTGAGGGACAGAGGTACTCTGGCTACACCTTC. This translates into CASSEGQRYSGYTF.

The V and J genes are TRBV2 and TRBJ1-1; D not resolved. V lost 1 base and J 0 bases, leaving 9 bases between the germline ends. The CDR3 covers 15 residues. Germline CDR1 reads SNHLY; CDR2 reads FYNNEI. The CDR3 sequence: CASSEETPMNTEAFF. In DNA form, the CDR3 reads TGTGCCAGCAGTGAAGAAACACCTATGAACACTGAAGCTTTCTTT. Based on the CDR3 plus reference TRBV2 and TRBJ1-1, the full variable domain is EPEVTQTPSHQVTQMGQEVILRCVPISNHLYFYWYRQILGQKVEFLVSFYNNEISEKSEIFDDQFSVERPDGSNFTLKIRSTKLEDSAMYFCASSEETPMNTEAFFGQGTRLTVV.

In nucleotides, the CDR3 is TGTGCCAGCAGCCTGGGGACAGATAGAGATCTGTACGTC. Residues: CASSLGTDRDLYV. The gene calls are TRBV11-2 and TRBJ2-7, with 7 bases fitting TRBD1. V trimming: 5 bases; J trimming: 12 bases; junction bases outside the gene matches: 13. The germline V gene has CDR1 SGHAT and CDR2 FQNNGV. The CDR3 is 13 residues long.

The chain recombines TRBV6-5 with TRBJ1-3; a possible D gene is TRBD1 (6 bases). This CDR3 region has 15 residues. Per the germline V gene, CDR1 is MNHEY and CDR2 is SVGAGI. The V and J ends lost 6 bases and 0 bases respectively, with 12 bases between them. CDR3 in amino acids: CASSRTVNSGNTIYF. The CDR3 DNA reads TGTGCCAGCAGCCGGACAGTTAACTCTGGAAACACCATATATTTT.

This clone has a handful of counts. The rearrangement joins TRBV30 to TRBJ2-3; 11 positions match TRBD2. This CDR3 region has 17 residues. Per the germline V gene, CDR1 is GTSNPN and CDR2 is SVGIG (reference sequence). The junction had 10 bases not matched to a gene; V was cut back by 3 bases and J by 2 bases. The CDR3 region has the DNA TGTGCCTGGAGGGCCCTAGGACTAGCGGGTCTCACAGATACGCAGTATTTT. As protein: CAWRALGLAGLTDTQYF.

This clone was recorded a few times. The chain links TRBV28 to TRBJ1-1, with D maybe TRBD1 (5 bases). Germline CDR1 reads MDHEN; CDR2 reads SYDVKM. The CDR3 runs to 12 residues. V was cut by 4 bases and J by 6 bases, with 9 bases left in between. CDR3 amino acids: CASSWGTAEAFF. CDR3 bases: TGTGCCAGCAGTTGGGGGACGGCTGAAGCTTTCTTT. The full variable domain, rest sourced from reference TRBV28 and TRBJ1-1, is DVKVTQSSRYLVKRTGEKVFLECVQDMDHENMFWYRQDPGLGLRLIYFSYDVKMKEKGDIPEGYSVSREKKERFSLILESASTNQTSMYLCASSWGTAEAFFGQGTRLTVV.